The rows below give T cell receptor beta chains drawn from one sample of a study of regulatory T cells in long-lasting Graves disease. Each CDR3 protein gets one entry after TCRdb re-called the multiplex PCR reads with MiXCR. The table records a few hundred thousand distinct CDR3 sequences, around 22% of them present only once. The starting material was peripheral blood mononuclear cells (PBMCs), obtained when the disease was refractory, from a patient treated with antithyroid drugs. These receptors were obtained from a female donor with Graves disease. Both conserved end residues are part of each CDR3. Each record gives: J gene, V gene, clone size, D gene, CDR3 DNA, CDR3 protein. D genes are given only for firm matches. Clone size is not always given. Where it is, it says once, few, many or a class for expanded clones.

J: TRBJ2-5
V: TRBV20-1
size: many
D: -
DNA: TGCAGTGGGGTAGTGTCTGCGGGGAAAGAGACCCAGTACTTC
CDR3: CSGVVSAGKETQYF

J: TRBJ1-4
V: TRBV7-2
size: few
D: -
DNA: TGTGCCAGTCGAGGACAGATTAATGAAAAACTGTTTTTT
CDR3: CASRGQINEKLFF

J: TRBJ2-1
V: TRBV18
size: -
D: -
DNA: TGTGCCAGCTCACCAACGGACGGCGGGTATGAGCAGTTCTTC
CDR3: CASSPTDGGYEQFF

J: TRBJ2-7
V: TRBV28
size: many
D: TRBD2
DNA: TGTGCCAGCAGTCCCCTGGGACTAGCGGTACCGCACTACGAGCAGTACTTC
CDR3: CASSPLGLAVPHYEQYF

J: TRBJ2-5
V: TRBV29-1
size: -
D: -
DNA: TGCAGCGTTGTGAGACGGGAAGAGACCCAGTACTTC
CDR3: CSVVRREETQYF

J: TRBJ2-3
V: TRBV29-1
size: -
D: TRBD1
DNA: TGCAGCGTCTTACAGGGGACAGATACGCAGTATTTT
CDR3: CSVLQGTDTQYF

J: TRBJ2-2
V: TRBV6-1
size: many
D: -
DNA: TGTGCCAGCAGGGAACACGTTCAGGGCACCGGGGAGCTGTTTTTT
CDR3: CASREHVQGTGELFF

J: TRBJ1-1
V: TRBV18
size: -
D: TRBD1
DNA: TGTGCCAGCTCACCATCAGGGGGACCTCGAATGAACACTGAAGCTTTCTTT
CDR3: CASSPSGGPRMNTEAFF

J: TRBJ1-1
V: TRBV30
size: -
D: -
DNA: TGTGCCTGGAGCGCCGACGTGGGGACTCGCGAAGCTTTCTTT
CDR3: CAWSADVGTREAFF

J: TRBJ1-1
V: TRBV7-2
size: many
D: -
DNA: TGTGCCAGCAGCTCGGGACGGGAGAACACTGAAGCTTTCTTT
CDR3: CASSSGRENTEAFF

J: TRBJ1-6
V: TRBV5-1
size: -
D: -
DNA: TGCGCCAGCAGCTTGGAGAGCTCCTATAATTCACCCCTCCACTTT
CDR3: CASSLESSYNSPLHF

J: TRBJ2-2
V: TRBV6-4
size: -
D: -
DNA: TGTGCCAGCAGTTACCTCGCAGGGACTGGCACCGGGGAGCTGTTTTTT
CDR3: CASSYLAGTGTGELFF

J: TRBJ2-7
V: TRBV30
size: few
D: TRBD2
DNA: TGTGCCAGGGCGACTAGCGGGAGAGAAGAGCAGTACTTC
CDR3: CARATSGREEQYF

J: TRBJ2-7
V: TRBV5-5
size: -
D: -
DNA: TGTGCCAGCAGTTCTCCCCGGGCAAACATCGCCTACGAGCAGTACTTC
CDR3: CASSSPRANIAYEQYF

J: TRBJ1-2
V: TRBV12-3/TRBV12-4
size: -
D: -
DNA: TGTGCCAGCAGTTCCTCTGTGGGCTATGGCTACACCTTC
CDR3: CASSSSVGYGYTF

J: TRBJ2-5
V: TRBV6-9
size: many
D: TRBD2
DNA: TGTGCCAGCAGTTACTTTGGGGCGGGGGAGGAGACCCAGTACTTC
CDR3: CASSYFGAGEETQYF

J: TRBJ1-4
V: TRBV5-1
size: -
D: -
DNA: TGCGCCAGCAGCTTGGGAATGGCAGGGAACGGCGAAAAACTGTTTTTT
CDR3: CASSLGMAGNGEKLFF

J: TRBJ1-1
V: TRBV12-3/TRBV12-4
size: many
D: TRBD1
DNA: TGTGCCAGCAGGGTGACAGGGGCGAACACTGAAGCTTTCTTT
CDR3: CASRVTGANTEAFF

J: TRBJ2-5
V: TRBV28
size: many
D: -
DNA: TGTGCCAGCAGTTTATTCCCAGGGGTAGTTAGGGAGACCCAGTACTTC
CDR3: CASSLFPGVVRETQYF

J: TRBJ1-4
V: TRBV4-1
size: few
D: -
DNA: TGCGCCAGCAGACGACCGGGACGGCGTAGTGAAAAACTGTTTTTT
CDR3: CASRRPGRRSEKLFF

J: TRBJ1-1
V: TRBV11-2
size: -
D: -
DNA: TGTGCCAGCAGCCCTGGGGACGGAAAGAACACTGAAGCTTTCTTT
CDR3: CASSPGDGKNTEAFF

J: TRBJ2-1
V: TRBV15
size: many
D: -
DNA: TGTGCCACCAGCAGAGATGGGCGGCGGGACAATGAGCAGTTCTTC
CDR3: CATSRDGRRDNEQFF

J: TRBJ1-2
V: TRBV29-1
size: many
D: -
DNA: TGCAGCGTTGATGCCGGGCGGGCGGCGGGCTACACCTTC
CDR3: CSVDAGRAAGYTF

J: TRBJ2-6
V: TRBV2
size: few
D: -
DNA: TGTGCCAGCAGTGAAGCCTCTTTGAAGGCCTTCTCTGGGGCCAACGTCCTGACTTTC
CDR3: CASSEASLKAFSGANVLTF

J: TRBJ1-5
V: TRBV2
size: -
D: TRBD1
DNA: TGTGCCAGCAGCCTACAGGGGAGGGTCGGCAATCAGCCCCAGCATTTT
CDR3: CASSLQGRVGNQPQHF

J: TRBJ1-4
V: TRBV5-4
size: -
D: TRBD1
DNA: TGTGCCAGCAGCTTGGGGGGGGGACAGGAAAATGAAAAACTGTTTTTT
CDR3: CASSLGGGQENEKLFF

J: TRBJ1-2
V: TRBV3-1
size: -
D: TRBD1
DNA: TGTGCCAGCAGCCGCGTACAGGGGGATGGCTACACCTTC
CDR3: CASSRVQGDGYTF